Below, 18 T cell receptor beta chains from the same sample are listed, as sequenced in a study of T cell clones after liver transplantation. The protocol was immunoSEQ multiplex PCR, while the TCRdb copy is restricted to in-frame clones and leaves out a portion. The sample has 16,000 or so clones; approximately 90% are singletons. Sequencing used CD8+ T cells from blood, obtained roughly 3.5 years after liver transplant. These receptor sequences come from a human patient who received a liver transplant. The T cells may partly be graft donor cells.

The rearrangement uses TRBV5-8 and TRBJ2-1, with no clear D. CDR1 and CDR2 (germline): SGHTS, YDEGEE. The V end lost 3 bases, the J end lost 9 bases, and 7 bases lay between the germline ends. The CDR3 covers 11 residues. The DNA for the CDR3 is TGTGCCAGCAGCTACCGCGGTGAGCAGTTCTTC. Translating it yields CASSYRGEQFF. Full variable domain (remainder filled in from reference TRBV5-8 and TRBJ2-1): EAGVTQSPTHLIKTRGQQATLRCSPISGHTSVYWYQQALGLGLQFLLWYDEGEERNRGNFPPRFSGRQFPNYSSELNVNALELEDSALYLCASSYRGEQFFGPGTRLTVL.

The chain recombines TRBV15 with TRBJ1-2, with TRBD1 matching 8 bases. Trimming removed 2 bases from V and 6 bases from J; junction bases left unmatched: 5. The CDR3 runs 14 residues. Germline CDR1 is LNHNV and CDR2 is YYDKDF (reference sequence). The CDR3 region is CATSRLPDRDGYTF. CDR3 nucleotide sequence: TGTGCCACCAGCAGATTACCGGACAGGGATGGCTACACCTTC.

The V and J genes are TRBV27 and TRBJ2-7, with 7 bases identical to TRBD1. J was trimmed by 0 bases and V by 3 bases; bases with no gene match: 5. There are 15 residues in the CDR3. CDR1 and CDR2 from the germline V gene are MNHEY and SMNVEV (reference sequence). The CDR3 sequence: CASSLSGGISYEQYF. CDR3 nucleotides: TGTGCCAGCAGTTTGTCAGGGGGTATCTCCTACGAGCAGTACTTC.

V gene TRBV6-5 combines with J gene TRBJ2-7, with 7 bases that match TRBD1. Germline V CDR1 and CDR2: MNHEY, SVGAGI. The CDR3 runs to 15 residues. V lost 0 bases, J lost 7 bases, and 9 bases stayed unmatched. The CDR3 sequence is CASSYSAGGRPEQYF. CDR3 in DNA: TGTGCCAGCAGTTACTCGGCAGGGGGACGTCCGGAGCAGTACTTC.

The CDR3 coding sequence is TGTGCCAGCAGTCACCGGACAGGGGGGGACGAGCAGTTCTTC. This codes for CASSHRTGGDEQFF. The chain has TRBV6-6 and TRBJ2-1, with 10 bases that match TRBD1. The V segment lost 5 bases and the J segment 10 bases; nucleotides outside the gene matches: 8. Germline loops: CDR1 MNHNY, CDR2 SVGAGI (reference sequence). The CDR3 contains 14 residues.

The J gene is TRBJ1-1, the V gene TRBV5-5; no reliable D call. The length of the CDR3 is 14 residues. The germline V gene encodes CDR1 SGHKS and CDR2 YYEKEE (reference sequence). V was trimmed by 2 bases and J by 5 bases, leaving 13 bases between them. The CDR3 DNA is TGTGCCAGCAGCTTCGACGCCGTGGGTACTGAAGCTTTCTTT. It specifies CASSFDAVGTEAFF. Using reference TRBV5-5 and TRBJ1-1 for the parts outside the CDR3, the full variable domain is DAGVTQSPTHLIKTRGQQVTLRCSPISGHKSVSWYQQVLGQGPQFIFQYYEKEERGRGNFPDRFSARQFPNYSSELNVNALLLGDSALYLCASSFDAVGTEAFFGQGTRLTVV.

This chain connects TRBV7-6 to TRBJ2-1, with D perhaps matching TRBD1 or TRBD2 (5 bases each). V was cut by 3 bases and J by 2 bases, with 14 bases left in between. The CDR3 has 16 residues. CDR1 and CDR2 from the germline V gene are SGHVS and FNYEAQ. The CDR3 sequence is CASSFVGDVPYNEQFF. CDR3 nucleotides: TGTGCCAGCAGCTTTGTGGGGGACGTCCCCTACAATGAGCAGTTCTTC.

V is TRBV19 and J is TRBJ2-1, with D perhaps given as TRBD1 or TRBD2 (5 bases each). Germline V gene lookup returns CDR1 LNHDA and CDR2 SQIVND (reference sequence). The CDR3 totals 14 residues. The V and J ends lost 2 bases and 4 bases respectively, with 9 bases between them. In DNA form, the CDR3 reads TGTGCCAGTAGTATAAGGGGACCTTACAATGAGCAGTTCTTC. It encodes CASSIRGPYNEQFF.

The rearrangement links TRBV18 to TRBJ1-1; 7 nucleotides align to TRBD1. This CDR3 comprises 14 residues. The junction had 10 bases not matched to a gene; V was cut back by 6 bases and J by 6 bases. The germline V gene encodes CDR1 KGHSH and CDR2 LQKENI. Written as DNA, the CDR3 is TGTGCCAGCTCCACCTCAGGGGGGGGTGCTGAAGCTTTCTTT. Translating gives CASSTSGGGAEAFF.

The CDR3 nucleotides read TGCGCCAGCAGTGATGGGGAGACCCAGTACTTC. This gives the protein CASSDGETQYF. This chain uses TRBV10-1 with TRBJ2-5; D not certain. The CDR3 has 11 amino acids. V dropped 3 bases and J dropped 5 bases, with 4 bases sitting between them. Germline V CDR1 and CDR2: WNHNN, SYGVQD (reference sequence).

This chain links TRBV28 with TRBJ1-5, with D possibly being TRBD1 (5 bases). This CDR3 is 18 amino acids long. CDR1 is MDHEN, CDR2 SYDVKM, per germline. V was pared by 6 bases and J by 1 base, with 22 bases between. The chain's CDR3 is CASSRTSDIWGSNQPQHF. In DNA, the CDR3 is TGTGCCAGCAGCCGTACGAGCGACATTTGGGGCAGCAATCAGCCCCAGCATTTT. The entire variable domain, with the rest obtained from reference TRBV28 and TRBJ1-5, is as follows: DVKVTQSSRYLVKRTGEKVFLECVQDMDHENMFWYRQDPGLGLRLIYFSYDVKMKEKGDIPEGYSVSREKKERFSLILESASTNQTSMYLCASSRTSDIWGSNQPQHFGDGTRLSIL.

The rearrangement links TRBV27 to TRBJ1-5, with TRBD1 as a possible D gene (5 bases). This CDR3 spans 15 amino acids. Trimming pared 5 bases from V and 1 base from J, leaving 12 bases between. CDR1 is MNHEY and CDR2 is SMNVEV in the germline V gene (reference sequence). Here the CDR3 reads CASSLGTLSNQPQHF. The CDR3 nucleotides are TGTGCCAGCAGTCTCGGGACGCTGAGCAATCAGCCCCAGCATTTT.

The rearrangement joins TRBV9 to TRBJ1-1, with no clear D. The length of the CDR3 is 16 residues. Germline assignment: CDR1 SGDLS and CDR2 YYNGEE. Trimming shortened V by 0 bases and J by 1 base, and 13 bases separated the two germline ends. CDR3 residues: CASSVGLRAENTEAFF. The CDR3 DNA reads TGTGCCAGCAGCGTAGGTCTTAGGGCAGAGAACACTGAAGCTTTCTTT.

This chain uses TRBV28 with TRBJ2-6; D is unclear. Germline CDR1 is MDHEN and CDR2 is SYDVKM. Between the trimmed V and J ends, which lost 2 bases and 0 bases, there was a span of 8 bases. The CDR3 sequence is 16 residues long. CDR3 loop: CASSLLKVSGANVLTF. In nucleotides, the CDR3 is TGTGCCAGCAGTTTACTTAAAGTCTCTGGGGCCAACGTCCTGACTTTC. The complete variable domain, with remaining parts taken from reference TRBV28 and TRBJ2-6, reads DVKVTQSSRYLVKRTGEKVFLECVQDMDHENMFWYRQDPGLGLRLIYFSYDVKMKEKGDIPEGYSVSREKKERFSLILESASTNQTSMYLCASSLLKVSGANVLTFGAGSRLTVL.

This clone was recorded once. The V call is TRBV27, the J call TRBJ1-1, with D possibly matching TRBD1 (5 bases). The germline V gene has CDR1 MNHEY and CDR2 SMNVEV (reference sequence). V was pared by 9 bases and J by 4 bases, with 15 bases between. CDR3 length: 13 amino acids. The CDR3 loop reads CASCHGAGTEAFF. The CDR3 coding sequence is TGTGCCAGTTGCCACGGGGCGGGCACTGAAGCTTTCTTT.

The chain couples TRBV19 to TRBJ2-7, with D unresolved. From germline, CDR1 is LNHDA and CDR2 SQIVND (reference sequence). The V end lost 3 bases, the J end lost 2 bases, and 8 bases lay between the germline ends. The CDR3 is made up of 13 amino acids. Here the CDR3 reads CASSIGLPYEQYF. The CDR3 DNA reads TGTGCCAGTAGTATTGGATTACCCTACGAGCAGTACTTC.

The chain is built from TRBV28 and TRBJ2-7; TRBD2 matches at 11 bases. Losses at the gene ends were 4 bases for V and 2 bases for J; bases not matched to a gene: 4. The germline V gene has CDR1 MDHEN and CDR2 SYDVKM. This CDR3 is built from 15 residues. The CDR3 DNA reads TGTGCCAGCAGTTCCCTAGCGGGAGGTACCTACGAGCAGTACTTC. Translated, it gives CASSSLAGGTYEQYF.

The rearrangement uses TRBV27 and TRBJ1-1; D possibly corresponds to TRBD1 (5 bases). The ends were cut back, 4 bases at V and 6 bases at J, with 15 bases in the middle. Germline V gives CDR1 MNHEY, CDR2 SMNVEV (reference sequence). The CDR3 contains 14 residues. The CDR3 protein is CASSSHQGVPEAFF. The CDR3 nucleotides read TGTGCCAGCAGTTCCCATCAGGGAGTCCCTGAAGCTTTCTTT.